The next 29 T cell receptor beta chains were all read from a single sample in a study of cytomegalovirus exposure and HLA in healthy donors. Amplification used 60 Vbeta primers and 13 Jbeta primers. Data came from immunoSEQ multiplex PCR; TCRdb stores just in-frame clones and leaves some out. The sample has about 150,000 clones, about two thirds seen once; the top ten hold around 9.3%. The sequenced material came from PBMCs. These receptors were collected from a man aged 30 to 39 in good health and CMV-seropositive.

The chain is built from TRBV6-6 and TRBJ1-1; perhaps TRBD1 as D (5 bases). Germline V gives CDR1 MNHNY, CDR2 SVGAGI (reference sequence). Trimming shortened V by 4 bases and J by 10 bases, and 16 bases separated the two germline ends. The CDR3 is 13 amino acids. The CDR3 reads CASSSLGHSGAFF. The CDR3 nucleotides are TGTGCCAGCAGTTCCCTTGGACATTCGGGAGCTTTCTTT.

The V call is TRBV11-2, the J call TRBJ1-2; TRBD1 aligns across 7 bases. With 2 bases clipped from V and 8 bases from J, the junction kept 8 bases outside the gene matches. The V gene's germline CDR1 is SGHAT and CDR2 FQNNGV. This CDR3 is 14 amino acids long. CDR3 region: CASSLREGALGYTF. Here the CDR3 DNA reads TGTGCCAGCAGCTTACGCGAGGGGGCTTTGGGCTACACCTTC.

The J gene is TRBJ2-5, the V gene TRBV5-5; 7 bases match TRBD1. Germline V gene sequence: CDR1 SGHKS, CDR2 YYEKEE (reference sequence). V dropped 4 bases and J dropped 3; count of bases not matched to a gene: 9. The CDR3 consists of 15 residues. CDR3 DNA: TGTGCCAGCAGCCCACCGGACAGGCAGAAAGAGACCCAGTACTTC. Protein sequence: CASSPPDRQKETQYF.

The chain links TRBV25-1 to TRBJ2-7; 10 nucleotides agree with TRBD2. Per germline, CDR1 MGHDK and CDR2 SYGVNS. The CDR3 spans 14 residues. V lost 10 bases and J lost 2; bases outside the gene matches: 8. In DNA form, the CDR3 reads TGTGCCACCCAGCGGACTAGCGGAACCTACGAGCAGTACTTC. It yields the protein CATQRTSGTYEQYF.

J is TRBJ2-3 and V is TRBV6-4; 11 nucleotides align to TRBD2. Germline CDR1 MRHNA, CDR2 SNTAGT. The CDR3 is 16 residues long. V lost 8 bases, J lost 0 bases, and 7 bases stayed unmatched. CDR3 bases: TGTGCCAGCTCCAGGACTAGCGGGCTGAGCACAGATACGCAGTATTTT. Its translation is CASSRTSGLSTDTQYF.

In its sample, this clone was seen a few times. In the same sample, other DNA sequences code for this CDR3. CDR3 in amino acids: CASSLGSSGAYNEQFF. The CDR3 nucleotides are TGTGCCAGCAGCTTGGGTTCTAGCGGGGCTTACAATGAGCAGTTCTTC. The rearrangement links TRBV5-4 to TRBJ2-1; 9 bases line up with TRBD2. The V gene end was trimmed by 0 bases and the J gene end by 4 bases; junction bases not matched to a gene: 5. Germline V gives CDR1 SGHNT, CDR2 YYREEE (reference sequence). The CDR3 runs 16 residues.

V is TRBV28 and J is TRBJ2-7, with 8 bases matching TRBD2. The germline gives CDR1 MDHEN, CDR2 SYDVKM. V dropped 7 bases and J dropped 3; count of bases not matched to a gene: 8. This CDR3 spans 14 amino acids. The CDR3 bases are TGTGCCAGCACCCCCGAGGGGACTAGCTACGAGCAGTACTTC. Translating it yields CASTPEGTSYEQYF.

V is TRBV28 and J is TRBJ1-2, with D maybe TRBD1 (6 bases). CDR1 is MDHEN, CDR2 SYDVKM, per germline. The ends were cut back, 2 bases at V and 5 bases at J, with 18 bases in the middle. The CDR3 consists of 16 residues. The CDR3 region is CASSLVGQDSRYGYTF. As DNA, the CDR3 is TGTGCCAGCAGTTTAGTAGGTCAGGACAGCCGATATGGCTACACCTTC.

The chain uses TRBV30 and TRBJ1-2, with unresolved D. V lost 2 bases to trimming and J lost 1 base, with 8 bases between them. The CDR3 runs to 13 residues. Germline V gene data show CDR1 as GTSNPN and CDR2 as SVGIG (reference sequence). The CDR3 nucleotides are TGTGCCTGGAGTTACGGTGATAACTATGGCTACACCTTC. The encoded protein is CAWSYGDNYGYTF.

Here the CDR3 DNA reads TGTGCCAGCAGCCAAGAGGTAGGGAGTTCCACTGAAGCTTTCTTT. Amino acid sequence: CASSQEVGSSTEAFF. V usage is TRBV4-2 and J usage is TRBJ1-1; D remains unclear. Between the trimmed V and J ends, which lost 0 bases and 4 bases, there was a span of 12 bases. The germline V gene has CDR1 LGHNA and CDR2 YNFKEQ. The CDR3 is made up of 15 amino acids.

The chain has TRBV4-1 and TRBJ2-7, with D possibly matching TRBD1 (6 bases). Between the trimmed V and J ends, which lost 3 bases and 4 bases, there was a span of 10 bases. Per the germline V gene, CDR1 is MGHRA and CDR2 is YSYEKL. The CDR3 sequence is 13 residues long. CDR3 nucleotides: TGCGCCAGCAGCCAGGACAGACCATACGAGCAGTACTTC. This gives the protein CASSQDRPYEQYF.

The V call is TRBV28, the J call TRBJ2-1; D is possibly TRBD2 (6 bases). V lost 3 bases and J lost 4, with 13 bases in between. From germline, CDR1 is MDHEN and CDR2 SYDVKM. The CDR3 is 15 amino acids. CDR3 amino acids: CASSLPGELYNEQFF. The CDR3 nucleotides read TGTGCCAGCAGTTTGCCGGGGGAACTTTACAATGAGCAGTTCTTC.

The CDR3 nucleotides are TGTGCTAGTGGTCCTGTGACTAGCGGGATGATACCTTTTGCCCATGAGCAGTTCTTC. Protein: CASGPVTSGMIPFAHEQFF. V usage is TRBV12-5 and J usage is TRBJ2-1, with 11 bases fitting TRBD2. The CDR3 is made up of 19 amino acids. Losses at the gene ends were 5 bases for V and 8 bases for J; bases not matched to a gene: 20. Germline lookup yields CDR1 LGHNT and CDR2 FRNRAP.

This clone came up a few times. This chain connects TRBV5-6 to TRBJ2-5, with no clear D. The V end lost 4 bases, the J end lost 9 bases, and 25 bases lay between the germline ends. The V gene's germline CDR1 is SGHDT and CDR2 YYEEEE. CDR3 length equals 16 residues. The CDR3 DNA reads as TGTGCCAGCAGCCCGGCGGAACTGCTATCTCGTGGAGCCCAGTACTTC. Its protein product is CASSPAELLSRGAQYF. Full variable domain (rest looked up from reference TRBV5-6 and TRBJ2-5): DAGVTQSPTHLIKTRGQQVTLRCSPKSGHDTVSWYQQALGQGPQFIFQYYEEEERQRGNFPDRFSGHQFPNYSSELNVNALLLGDSALYLCASSPAELLSRGAQYFGPGTRLLVL.

The V gene is TRBV27, the J gene TRBJ2-2; the D is unclear. Germline loops: CDR1 MNHEY, CDR2 SMNVEV (reference sequence). V lost 2 bases and J lost 6, with 4 bases in between. The CDR3 runs to 12 residues. CDR3 nucleotide sequence: TGTGCCAGCAGTTTACGGGCCGGGGAGCTGTTTTTT. Encoded protein: CASSLRAGELFF.

The chain recombines TRBV28 with TRBJ2-5; 9 positions match TRBD2. Germline V lookup: CDR1 MDHEN, CDR2 SYDVKM. The length of the CDR3 is 17 residues. Trimming cost V 3 bases and J 1 base; bases outside gene matches: 9. CDR3 in amino acids: CASSFFHSGSPQETQYF. The CDR3 DNA reads TGTGCCAGCAGTTTCTTTCATAGCGGGAGCCCCCAAGAGACCCAGTACTTC.

V gene TRBV5-1 combines with J gene TRBJ2-3; 8 nucleotides agree with TRBD2. Per germline, CDR1 SGHRS and CDR2 YFSETQ. The ends lost 4 bases at V and 0 bases at J; junction bases unmatched: 7. The CDR3 runs to 16 residues. The CDR3 protein is CASSRITSGSTDTQYF. The CDR3, as DNA: TGCGCCAGCAGCAGGATTACTAGCGGTAGCACAGATACGCAGTATTTT.

This chain links TRBV6-5 with TRBJ1-1; 7 bases are a match to TRBD1. This CDR3 comprises 13 residues. Germline loops: CDR1 MNHEY, CDR2 SVGAGI. Losses at the gene ends were 5 bases for V and 10 bases for J; bases not matched to a gene: 10. The CDR3 DNA sequence: TGTGCCAGCAGTACAGGGGACGGGGGGGGAGCTTTCTTT. Translated, it gives CASSTGDGGGAFF.

The chain has TRBV5-1 and TRBJ2-2, with D unresolved. Trimming took 6 bases from V and 5 from J, leaving 5 bases between them. The CDR3 totals 11 residues. The germline V gene encodes CDR1 SGHRS and CDR2 YFSETQ. CDR3 sequence (DNA): TGCGCCAGCAAAACTACCGGGGAGCTGTTTTTT. It encodes CASKTTGELFF.

The chain links TRBV5-6 to TRBJ2-7; D possibly corresponds to TRBD2 (5 bases). V shed 4 bases and J shed 3 bases, with 5 bases lying between them. Germline V gene sequence: CDR1 SGHDT, CDR2 YYEEEE. The CDR3 consists of 11 residues. The CDR3: CASSRDYEQYF. For the CDR3, the DNA is TGTGCCAGCAGCCGGGACTACGAGCAGTACTTC. Full variable domain (remainder filled in from reference TRBV5-6 and TRBJ2-7): DAGVTQSPTHLIKTRGQQVTLRCSPKSGHDTVSWYQQALGQGPQFIFQYYEEEERQRGNFPDRFSGHQFPNYSSELNVNALLLGDSALYLCASSRDYEQYFGPGTRLTVT.

The gene calls are TRBV27 and TRBJ1-5; no clear D. The germline gives CDR1 MNHEY, CDR2 SMNVEV (reference sequence). V lost 5 bases to trimming and J lost 4 bases, with 12 bases between them. This CDR3 has 14 amino acids. CDR3 nucleotide sequence: TGTGCCAGCAGTCCCATCGGGAGGAATCAGCCCCAGCATTTT. It translates to CASSPIGRNQPQHF.

The chain links TRBV6-5 to TRBJ1-1; D unresolved. The V gene lost 2 bases and the J gene lost 0 bases, with 7 bases spanning the gap. Germline-derived CDR1 and CDR2 are MNHEY and SVGAGI. The CDR3 consists of 14 residues. The CDR3 loop is CASSYVRMNTEAFF. Here the CDR3 DNA reads TGTGCCAGCAGTTACGTCCGTATGAACACTGAAGCTTTCTTT.

This clone was recorded a few times. J is TRBJ2-5 and V is TRBV6-6; 10 bases line up with TRBD1. This CDR3 spans 14 amino acids. Germline loops: CDR1 MNHNY, CDR2 SVGAGI (reference sequence). Unmatched junction bases numbered 5, after V lost 5 bases and J lost 5 bases. The chain's CDR3 is CASSPTGGGETQYF. Written as DNA, the CDR3 is TGTGCCAGCAGTCCGACAGGGGGCGGTGAGACCCAGTACTTC.

The chain carries TRBV27 and TRBJ2-4; a weak D match, TRBD1 (5 bases). From germline, CDR1 is MNHEY and CDR2 SMNVEV (reference sequence). The CDR3 covers 15 residues. V was clipped by 3 bases and J by 1 base, with 10 bases between them. CDR3 residues: CASSFAGYAKNIQYF. CDR3 in DNA: TGTGCCAGCAGTTTCGCAGGGTACGCCAAAAACATTCAGTACTTC.

The chain joins TRBV25-1 to TRBJ2-7; weak D call: TRBD2 (5 bases). Trimming shortened V by 8 bases and J by 3 bases, and 11 bases separated the two germline ends. Per the germline V gene, CDR1 is MGHDK and CDR2 is SYGVNS. The CDR3 has 12 amino acids. The CDR3: CASGQTNYEQYF. Here the CDR3 DNA reads TGTGCCAGCGGCCAGACTAACTACGAGCAGTACTTC.

V and J are TRBV19 and TRBJ1-4; 7 bases agree with TRBD1. CDR1 and CDR2 from the germline V gene are LNHDA and SQIVND (reference sequence). The CDR3 loop spans 15 amino acids. V lost 4 bases to trimming and J lost 7 bases; unmatched junction nucleotides: 9. In DNA, the CDR3 is TGTGCCAGTAGTAAGGGGGCAGGGGAACGTGAAAAACTGTTTTTT. Residues: CASSKGAGEREKLFF.

The gene calls are TRBV19 and TRBJ1-4, with D possibly TRBD1 on 6 matching bases. The ends were cut back, 5 bases at V and 4 bases at J, with 14 bases in the middle. The germline CDR1 and CDR2 sequences are LNHDA and SQIVND (reference sequence). CDR3 length equals 15 residues. CDR3 in amino acids: CASSLLDSINEKLFF. The DNA of the CDR3 is TGTGCCAGTAGTCTCCTGGACAGTATTAATGAAAAACTGTTTTTT.

There are a few counts of this clone. The chain links TRBV30 to TRBJ2-1; D unresolved. The V end lost 2 bases, the J end lost 6 bases, and 14 bases lay between the germline ends. Germline V gene data show CDR1 as GTSNPN and CDR2 as SVGIG (reference sequence). The CDR3 sequence is 14 residues long. The CDR3 sequence is CAWSSQSPANEQFF. Written as DNA, the CDR3 is TGTGCCTGGAGTTCACAGTCACCTGCCAATGAGCAGTTCTTC.

This chain joins TRBV19 and TRBJ2-6, with D uncertain. CDR3 length: 13 residues. Germline-derived CDR1 and CDR2 are LNHDA and SQIVND (reference sequence). Trimming removed 7 bases at V and 4 bases at J, with 8 bases between. The CDR3 reads CASKVAGANVLTF. CDR3 bases: TGTGCCAGTAAAGTAGCCGGGGCCAACGTCCTGACTTTC.